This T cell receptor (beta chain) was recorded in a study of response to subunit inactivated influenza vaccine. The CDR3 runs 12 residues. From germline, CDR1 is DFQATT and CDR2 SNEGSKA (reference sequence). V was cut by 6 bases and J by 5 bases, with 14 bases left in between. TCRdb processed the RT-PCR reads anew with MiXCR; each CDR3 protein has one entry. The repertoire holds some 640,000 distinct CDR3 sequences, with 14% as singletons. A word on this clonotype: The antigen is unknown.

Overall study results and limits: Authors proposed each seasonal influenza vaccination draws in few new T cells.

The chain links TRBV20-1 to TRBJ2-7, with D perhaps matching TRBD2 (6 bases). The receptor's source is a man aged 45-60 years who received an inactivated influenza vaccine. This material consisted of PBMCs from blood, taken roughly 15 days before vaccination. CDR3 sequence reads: CSAPRGEHEQYF. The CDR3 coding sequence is TGCAGTGCCCCCCGCGGGGAACACGAGCAGTACTTC.